This T cell receptor beta chain came from a study of human T cells and chemical hapten exposure. Study details: DPC at 2% was the sensitizing agent, placed on approximately 2 cm by approximately 2 cm of upper inner arm skin.

The authors' processing: The number of TCRs in each sample had a median of approximately 96,000 and spanned 23,224 to 690,600. TCRdb itself ran the RACE reads through MiXCR, one entry per CDR3 protein. The V and J calls, along with clone size, are taken from TCRdb and not from the paper's own processing. The sample has 50,000 to 65,000 distinct CDR3 sequences, around a tenth seen once. V was cut by 4 bases and J by 2 bases, with 21 bases left in between. The CDR3 is 17 amino acids. Germline CDR1 and CDR2: SGDLS and YYNGEE. Time point meaning: pre-sensitization, week 0. As for treatment: therapeutic diphenylcyclopropenone sensitization with weekly scalp DPC. A few counts support this clonotype.

The chain links TRBV9 to TRBJ1-2, with TRBD1 as a possible D gene (5 bases). This sequence was found in a woman aged 40 to 49 with alopecia areata. Some clones in this sample may be carry-over from other donors' samples. The material was whole blood, obtained in connection with sensitization to the hapten diphenylcyclopropenone (DPC). CDR3 sequence reads: CASSPGDRSYLNYGYTF. In nucleotides, the CDR3 is TGTGCCAGCAGCCCGGGAGACAGATCCTACCTAAACTATGGCTACACCTTC.